This entry lists 9 T cell receptor beta chains sequenced from one sample in a study of cytomegalovirus exposure and HLA in healthy donors. Primers included in the PCR were 60 Vbeta and 13 Jbeta primers. The data were produced by immunoSEQ multiplex PCR, yet TCRdb's version contains in-frame clones alone and is incomplete. The sample has about 180,000 clones, more than 65% seen once; the top ten hold around 0.52%. The source material was PBMCs. These receptor sequences come from a woman in her fifties or sixties in good health and CMV-seronegative.

The count of this clone is one. The chain couples TRBV7-6 to TRBJ2-2, with D perhaps TRBD1 (5 bases). V was trimmed by 0 bases and J by 4 bases, leaving 6 bases between them. The CDR3 extends over 14 amino acids. From germline, CDR1 is SGHVS and CDR2 FNYEAQ. The CDR3 protein is CASSLADSTGELFF. The CDR3 DNA follows: TGTGCCAGCAGCTTAGCCGACAGCACCGGGGAGCTGTTTTTT.

The chain couples TRBV2 to TRBJ2-2; 11 positions agree with TRBD1. The CDR3 loop spans 16 amino acids. Trimming at V came to 2 bases and at J to 7 bases, leaving 6 bases not matched to a gene. Germline CDR1 is SNHLY and CDR2 is FYNNEI. The chain's CDR3 is CASSEKGQGVFGELFF. CDR3 nucleotide sequence: TGTGCCAGCAGTGAAAAGGGACAGGGGGTTTTCGGGGAGCTGTTTTTT.

The V and J genes are TRBV10-2 and TRBJ1-2, with no clear D. Germline assignment: CDR1 WSHSY and CDR2 SAAADI. This CDR3 has 12 amino acids. Trimming took off 0 bases at V and 8 bases at J, with 7 bases between the two ends. The CDR3 reads CASSESLAGYTF. The CDR3 coding sequence is TGCGCCAGCAGTGAGTCGTTGGCCGGCTACACCTTC.

The V and J genes are TRBV28 and TRBJ1-2; 9 bases align to TRBD1. The CDR3 has 13 residues. The germline V gene has CDR1 MDHEN and CDR2 SYDVKM. With 7 bases clipped from V and 4 bases from J, the junction kept 4 bases outside the gene matches. Written as DNA, the CDR3 is TGTGCCAGCATGCGGGGACAGGGCTATGGCTACACCTTC. It yields the protein CASMRGQGYGYTF.

This clone was counted a few times. The chain employs TRBV4-3 and TRBJ1-4, with 9 bases that match TRBD1. CDR1 and CDR2 from the germline V gene are LGHNA and YSLEER. The ends lost 4 bases at V and 6 bases at J; junction bases unmatched: 15. This CDR3 contains 18 residues. CDR3 region: CASSPTGTGMGRYEKLFF. The CDR3 coding sequence is TGCGCCAGCAGCCCGACCGGGACAGGGATGGGGAGATATGAAAAACTGTTTTTT.

The rearrangement joins TRBV5-1 to TRBJ2-5; 10 positions match TRBD1. The J call is in doubt because the DNA end fits TRBJ2-7 better. The CDR3 runs 16 residues. Germline CDR1 SGHRS, CDR2 YFSETQ. In DNA form, the CDR3 reads TGCGCCAGCAGCCGGAGCCGGGACAGGGGACCTTACGAGCAGTACTTC. Its translation is CASSRSRDRGPYEQYF.

J is TRBJ1-1 and V is TRBV19; a possible D gene is TRBD1 (5 bases). Germline V gene data show CDR1 as LNHDA and CDR2 as SQIVND (reference sequence). The CDR3 runs 13 residues. V was cut by 3 bases and J by 4 bases, with 9 bases left in between. CDR3 residues: CASSIAGGTEAFF. The CDR3 DNA follows: TGTGCCAGTAGTATTGCGGGGGGCACTGAAGCTTTCTTT.

CDR3 nucleotide sequence: TGTGCCAGCAGCTTAGGCGGGGGGGGCGAGACCCAGTACTTC. This sequence encodes CASSLGGGGETQYF. The V and J genes are TRBV5-6 and TRBJ2-5; the match to TRBD2 covers 9 bases. V was clipped by 2 bases and J by 5 bases; unmatched bases: 4. The CDR3 is 14 amino acids. Germline V gives CDR1 SGHDT, CDR2 YYEEEE.

This chain uses TRBV9 with TRBJ1-4; D unclear. Trimming stripped 3 bases from V and 8 bases from J, with 14 bases between. Looked up from germline, CDR1 is SGDLS and CDR2 is YYNGEE. The CDR3 consists of 14 residues. CDR3 DNA sequence: TGTGCCAGCAGCGAAGGAGGTTTTGGGGAAAAACTGTTTTTT. Encoded protein: CASSEGGFGEKLFF. The entire variable domain, with the rest obtained from reference TRBV9 and TRBJ1-4, is as follows: DSGVTQTPKHLITATGQRVTLRCSPRSGDLSVYWYQQSLDQGLQFLIQYYNGEERAKGNILERFSAQQFPDLHSELNLSSLELGDSALYFCASSEGGFGEKLFFGSGTQLSVL.